These 3 T cell receptor beta chains share one sample of origin, sequenced in a study of T cell responses to AZD1222 COVID-19 vaccine. Sequencing was performed with immunoSEQ multiplex PCR; in TCRdb, only in-frame clones are kept and a portion is missing. This table has under 150,000 clones, roughly 85% appearing once. Sequenced here: peripheral blood, sampled 28 days after the second dose of the MenACWY control vaccine. All receptors come from an adult who received the MenACWY meningococcal vaccine as a control.

This chain uses TRBV7-2 with TRBJ1-2; D is uncertain. The CDR3 totals 11 residues. The germline V gene has CDR1 SGHTA and CDR2 FQGNSA. The V gene lost 3 bases and the J gene lost 7 bases, with 6 bases spanning the gap. The CDR3 region is CASSLVVGYTF. CDR3 bases: TGTGCCAGCAGCTTGGTAGTTGGCTACACCTTC.

This sequence joins TRBV3-1 (or the pseudogene TRBV3-2) and TRBJ1-1, with D possibly matching TRBD1 (6 bases). Germline V gives CDR1 LGHDT, CDR2 YNNKEL (reference sequence). Trimming took 5 bases from V and 2 from J, leaving 21 bases between them. This CDR3 contains 17 residues. The CDR3 region has the DNA TGTGCCAGCAGCTATCGTCTCTGGGACACTTTAAACACTGAAGCTTTCTTT. Its translation: CASSYRLWDTLNTEAFF.

The V and J genes are TRBV7-9 and TRBJ1-1; no definite D call. Per germline, CDR1 SEHNR and CDR2 FQNEAQ (reference sequence). V dropped 2 bases and J dropped 5 bases, with 6 bases sitting between them. The CDR3 loop spans 12 amino acids. CDR3: CASSLYRTEAFF. CDR3 nucleotide sequence: TGTGCCAGCAGCTTATATCGGACTGAAGCTTTCTTT.